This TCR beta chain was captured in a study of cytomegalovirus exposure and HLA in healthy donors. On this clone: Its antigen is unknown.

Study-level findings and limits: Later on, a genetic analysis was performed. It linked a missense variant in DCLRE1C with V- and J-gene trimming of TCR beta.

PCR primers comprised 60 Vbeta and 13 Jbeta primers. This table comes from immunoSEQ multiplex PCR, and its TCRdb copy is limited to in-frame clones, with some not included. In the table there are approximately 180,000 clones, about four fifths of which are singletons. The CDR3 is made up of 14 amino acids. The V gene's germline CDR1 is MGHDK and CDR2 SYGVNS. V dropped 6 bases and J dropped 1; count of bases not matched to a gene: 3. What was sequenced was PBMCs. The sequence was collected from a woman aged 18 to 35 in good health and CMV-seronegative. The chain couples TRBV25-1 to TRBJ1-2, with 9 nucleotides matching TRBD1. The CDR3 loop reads CASRSGQGNYGYTF. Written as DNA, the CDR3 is TGTGCCAGCAGATCGGGACAGGGTAACTATGGCTACACCTTC.